The 30 T cell receptor beta chains below all came from one sample that was sequenced in a study of T-cell memory formation after mild COVID-19. Using its own MiXCR run on the 5' RACE reads, TCRdb lists one record per CDR3 protein. The table records over 300,000 distinct CDR3 sequences, 20% to 25% of them present only once. Sequencing used PBMCs or a T cell subset sorted from them (not recorded which). These receptors came from a man younger than 35 who had mild COVID-19 (a few samples of this study predate the infection). Cell type and time point are not known.

This clonotype turned up a few times. The gene calls are TRBV28 and TRBJ1-2; D is perhaps TRBD1 (5 bases). CDR3 length: 13 amino acids. Germline CDR1 is MDHEN and CDR2 is SYDVKM. Between the trimmed V and J ends, which lost 6 bases and 8 bases, there was a span of 16 bases. In DNA form, the CDR3 reads TGTGCCAGCAGCACCCTCGGGAGGACAGGCTACACCTTC. Amino acids: CASSTLGRTGYTF.

V is TRBV2 and J is TRBJ2-1; 7 bases line up with TRBD1. Per the germline V gene, CDR1 is SNHLY and CDR2 is FYNNEI. V was clipped by 6 bases and J by 1 base; unmatched bases: 9. This CDR3 comprises 16 residues. The CDR3 bases are TGTGCCAGCAGGACCCTCCCGGACAGGTCCTACAATGAGCAGTTCTTC. This gives the protein CASRTLPDRSYNEQFF.

This clonotype turned up a few times. The V and J genes are TRBV6-1 and TRBJ2-2; 10 positions agree with TRBD2. After removal of 4 bases from V and 3 bases from J, the junction contained 5 bases not matched to a gene. CDR3 length equals 16 residues. Germline assignment: CDR1 MNHNS and CDR2 SASEGT. The CDR3 loop reads CASSGTSGQYTGELFF. The CDR3 DNA reads TGTGCCAGCAGTGGGACTAGCGGACAATACACCGGGGAGCTGTTTTTT.

The chain joins TRBV20-1 to TRBJ1-6; no reliable D call. V was clipped by 6 bases and J by 4 bases, with 13 bases between them. Looked up from germline, CDR1 is DFQATT and CDR2 is SNEGSKA (reference sequence). The CDR3 contains 14 residues. CDR3 residues: CSAKVVDYNSPLHF. The CDR3 DNA reads as TGCAGTGCCAAAGTGGTAGATTATAATTCACCCCTCCACTTT.

The V gene is TRBV20-1, the J gene TRBJ1-3; D is uncertain. The germline V gene encodes CDR1 DFQATT and CDR2 SNEGSKA (reference sequence). Trimming left V 0 bases short and J 5 bases short, with 14 bases between. The CDR3 spans 15 residues. This CDR3 is CSARDREGGRNTIYF. Here the CDR3 DNA reads TGCAGTGCTAGAGATAGAGAGGGAGGAAGAAACACCATATATTTT.

This sequence joins TRBV10-3 and TRBJ1-6, with 7 nucleotides matching TRBD1. The CDR3 has 16 residues. Germline CDR1 reads ENHRY; CDR2 reads SYGVKD. V was clipped by 4 bases and J by 10 bases; unmatched bases: 13. CDR3 DNA sequence: TGTGCCATCAGTGGTTTAGCAGGGGGTCTCGGGTCACCCCTCCACTTT. Protein sequence: CAISGLAGGLGSPLHF.

For this clonotype: A read error may account for a junction end that differs from germline. The genes are TRBV6-1 and TRBJ2-5; perhaps TRBD1 as D (6 bases). Germline CDR1 and CDR2: MNHNS and SASEGT. The CDR3 has 13 residues. The CDR3 DNA sequence: TGTGCCAGCAGCCGGGACAACCAAGAGGCCCAGTACTTC. It encodes CASSRDNQEAQYF.

CDR3 residues: CASSSGTPSGANVLTF. In nucleotides, the CDR3 is TGTGCCAGCAGCTCCGGGACGCCGTCTGGGGCCAACGTCCTGACTTTC. This chain links TRBV7-6 with TRBJ2-6; D tentatively reads TRBD1 or TRBD2 (5 bases each). The germline CDR1 and CDR2 sequences are SGHVS and FNYEAQ. Trimming left V 4 bases short and J 1 base short, with 11 bases between. The CDR3 runs 16 residues. The variable domain in full, completed from reference TRBV7-6 and TRBJ2-6, reads GAGVSQSPRYKVTKRGQDVALRCDPISGHVSLYWYRQALGQGPEFLTYFNYEAQQDKSGLPNDRFSAERPEGSISTLTIQRTEQRDSAMYRCASSSGTPSGANVLTFGAGSRLTVL.

The V call is TRBV9, the J call TRBJ2-5, with 9 bases fitting TRBD1. The CDR3 runs to 15 residues. Trimming took 6 bases from V and 3 from J; bases not matched to a gene: 9. Germline V gene data show CDR1 as SGDLS and CDR2 as YYNGEE. For the CDR3, the DNA is TGTGCCAGCAACCTCGCCGGGACAGGGAAAGAGACCCAGTACTTC. It translates to CASNLAGTGKETQYF. Full variable domain (missing parts from reference TRBV9 and TRBJ2-5): DSGVTQTPKHLITATGQRVTLRCSPRSGDLSVYWYQQSLDQGLQFLIQYYNGEERAKGNILERFSAQQFPDLHSELNLSSLELGDSALYFCASNLAGTGKETQYFGPGTRLLVL.

In this sample, this clonotype turned up a few times. This chain links TRBV7-2 with TRBJ2-6; D might be TRBD1 (6 bases). The CDR3 is made up of 18 amino acids. Trimming pared 5 bases from V and 1 base from J, leaving 18 bases between. Germline CDR1 SGHTA, CDR2 FQGNSA. The CDR3 bases are TGTGCCAGCAGCGTATACAGGGTTTTGATGTCTGGGGCCAACGTCCTGACTTTC. Translated: CASSVYRVLMSGANVLTF.

This clonotype was found a few times. This chain connects TRBV24-1 to TRBJ1-5; D ambiguous. CDR3 length equals 12 residues. V was shortened by 5 bases and J by 10 bases, with 11 bases between the two germline ends. Germline V gene data show CDR1 as KGHDR and CDR2 as SFDVKD. CDR3 residues: CATSVSGNPQHF. CDR3 in DNA: TGTGCCACCAGTGTTTCGGGGAATCCCCAGCATTTT.

J is TRBJ1-2 and V is TRBV5-1; a possible D gene is TRBD1 (5 bases). Trimming cost V 1 base and J 8 bases, with 21 bases left between them. Germline V gene lookup returns CDR1 SGHRS and CDR2 YFSETQ. The CDR3 runs 16 residues. The CDR3 DNA is TGCGCCAGCAGCTTGCAGATCGCAGGGCCGTCCGGAGGCTACACCTTC. This translates into CASSLQIAGPSGGYTF.

This clonotype was detected a few times. The chain combines TRBV20-1 with TRBJ2-5; D is undetermined. This CDR3 has 14 residues. The V end lost 5 bases, the J end lost 4 bases, and 17 bases lay between the germline ends. Germline CDR1 is DFQATT and CDR2 is SNEGSKA (reference sequence). The CDR3 DNA reads TGCAGTGCTCCCCGGCCAAGTCCTGGAGAGACCCAGTACTTC. It codes for CSAPRPSPGETQYF.

CDR3 in DNA: TGTGCCAGCAGCGTCGCTGGGGGGTATGGCTACACCTTC. Translated, it gives CASSVAGGYGYTF. The J gene is TRBJ1-2, the V gene TRBV7-2; possibly TRBD1 for D (5 bases). The germline V gene encodes CDR1 SGHTA and CDR2 FQGNSA. This CDR3 is 13 amino acids long. V was cut by 5 bases and J by 5 bases, with 12 bases left in between. Full variable domain (outside the CDR3, taken from reference TRBV7-2 and TRBJ1-2): GAGVSQSPSNKVTEKGKDVELRCDPISGHTALYWYRQSLGQGLEFLIYFQGNSAPDKSGLPSDRFSAERTGGSVSTLTIQRTQQEDSAVYLCASSVAGGYGYTFGSGTRLTVV.

This clonotype was seen more than once but under ten times. The chain uses TRBV4-1 and TRBJ1-1; perhaps TRBD1 as D (5 bases). In germline, CDR1 is MGHRA, CDR2 YSYEKL. V lost 4 bases to trimming and J lost 10 bases, with 16 bases between them. The CDR3 is 13 amino acids. The CDR3 is CASSRAVGGRAFF. The CDR3, as DNA: TGCGCCAGCAGCCGGGCCGTTGGGGGAAGAGCTTTCTTT.

This clonotype was seen only a few times. The chain is built from TRBV15 and TRBJ2-3; no clear D gene. This CDR3 is 17 amino acids long. Trimming removed 0 bases from V and 0 bases from J, with 13 bases in between. Germline CDR1 is LNHNV and CDR2 is YYDKDF (reference sequence). The CDR3 coding sequence is TGTGCCACCAGCAGAGATCATGGGCGGCGGAGCACAGATACGCAGTATTTT. Residues: CATSRDHGRRSTDTQYF. The full variable domain, with the rest looked up from reference TRBV15 and TRBJ2-3, is DAMVIQNPRYQVTQFGKPVTLSCSQTLNHNVMYWYQQKSSQAPKLLFHYYDKDFNNEADTPDNFQSRRPNTSFCFLDIRSPGLGDTAMYLCATSRDHGRRSTDTQYFGPGTRLTVL.

This clonotype came up a few times. The chain has TRBV7-2 and TRBJ1-2; maybe TRBD1 (5 bases). V was cut by 0 bases and J by 3 bases, with 8 bases left in between. Germline V lookup: CDR1 SGHTA, CDR2 FQGNSA. The CDR3 runs 14 residues. The CDR3 is CASSLAMGDYGYTF. The CDR3 DNA follows: TGTGCCAGCAGCTTAGCTATGGGGGACTATGGCTACACCTTC.

The chain carries TRBV6-5 and TRBJ2-6; tentative D call: TRBD2 (6 bases). V dropped 2 bases and J dropped 4 bases, with 9 bases sitting between them. The CDR3 is 15 amino acids. The germline V gene has CDR1 MNHEY and CDR2 SVGAGI. This CDR3 is CASSYGGSGANVLTF. The CDR3 bases are TGTGCCAGCAGTTACGGAGGGTCCGGGGCCAACGTCCTGACTTTC.

This clonotype was detected once. The chain carries TRBV7-2 and TRBJ1-2; 7 bases match TRBD1. V shed 5 bases, J shed 8 bases, and the junction held 11 bases outside the gene matches. The CDR3 totals 14 residues. Germline V gene sequence: CDR1 SGHTA, CDR2 FQGNSA. The CDR3 loop reads CASSPTRGGQGYTF. The DNA for the CDR3 is TGTGCCAGCAGCCCGACGAGAGGGGGACAGGGCTACACCTTC. Together with reference TRBV7-2 and TRBJ1-2, the CDR3 gives the full variable domain: GAGVSQSPSNKVTEKGKDVELRCDPISGHTALYWYRQSLGQGLEFLIYFQGNSAPDKSGLPSDRFSAERTGGSVSTLTIQRTQQEDSAVYLCASSPTRGGQGYTFGSGTRLTVV.

Only a few counts were recorded for this clonotype. The V and J genes are TRBV5-4 and TRBJ2-1; D gene uncertain. This CDR3 has 13 amino acids. Germline V gene data show CDR1 as SGHNT and CDR2 as YYREEE (reference sequence). V shed 0 bases and J shed 9 bases, with 10 bases lying between them. The CDR3 nucleotides read TGTGCCAGCAGCTTGGGCCAAACCGGTGAGCAGTTCTTC. Translated: CASSLGQTGEQFF. Filled out from reference TRBV5-4 and TRBJ2-1, the complete variable domain reads ETGVTQSPTHLIKTRGQQVTLRCSSQSGHNTVSWYQQALGQGPQFIFQYYREEENGRGNFPPRFSGLQFPNYSSELNVNALELDDSALYLCASSLGQTGEQFFGPGTRLTVL.

The chain joins TRBV18 to TRBJ2-7, with unresolved D. The CDR3 is 15 residues long. The germline gives CDR1 KGHSH, CDR2 LQKENI. Trimming shortened V by 3 bases and J by 9 bases, and 21 bases separated the two germline ends. The CDR3 DNA reads TGTGCCAGCTCACCGGCCGTCGGTGGCTACGAAGGGCAGTACTTC. Its protein is CASSPAVGGYEGQYF.

This clonotype appeared a few times. The V and J genes are TRBV6-5 and TRBJ1-4; TRBD1 might be the D (6 bases). The CDR3 extends over 15 amino acids. Trimming pared 0 bases from V and 13 bases from J, leaving 18 bases between. Germline V CDR1 and CDR2: MNHEY, SVGAGI. The CDR3: CASSYSTSDSSRLFF. CDR3 DNA sequence: TGTGCCAGCAGTTACTCGACCTCGGACAGCTCAAGACTGTTTTTT.

This clonotype came up a few times. CDR3 amino acids: CASTPTSGESYNEQFF. CDR3 DNA: TGTGCCAGCACCCCGACTAGCGGGGAATCCTACAATGAGCAGTTCTTC. V usage is TRBV7-9 and J usage is TRBJ2-1; 11 nucleotides agree with TRBD2. The CDR3 contains 16 residues. Germline V gene lookup returns CDR1 SEHNR and CDR2 FQNEAQ (reference sequence). The J segment lost 1 base and the V segment lost 7 bases, leaving 6 bases of the junction unmatched.

This chain connects TRBV7-3 to TRBJ2-2, with 11 bases lining up with TRBD2. The CDR3 length is 16 residues. CDR1 is SGHTA, CDR2 FQGTGA, per germline. The trim removed 5 bases at V and 4 bases at J, leaving 6 bases unmatched. The CDR3 loop reads CASSPSGTSGTGELFF. The CDR3 region has the DNA TGTGCCAGCAGCCCCTCTGGGACTAGCGGCACCGGGGAGCTGTTTTTT.

This rearrangement joins TRBV5-1 to TRBJ1-4; unclear D gene. CDR1 is SGHRS and CDR2 is YFSETQ in the germline V gene. The CDR3 loop spans 15 amino acids. V lost 4 bases and J lost 7, with 17 bases in between. In DNA, the CDR3 is TGCGCCAGCAGCCGGGATGGGCTCGTAGGTGAAAAACTGTTTTTT. Its translation: CASSRDGLVGEKLFF.

V is TRBV10-3 and J is TRBJ1-5; D is unresolved. The CDR3 is 13 residues long. The ends were cut back, 4 bases at V and 5 bases at J, with 9 bases in the middle. CDR1 and CDR2 (germline): ENHRY, SYGVKD. CDR3 DNA: TGTGCCATCAGTGGGCAGGTAGATCAGCCCCAGCATTTT. The encoded protein is CAISGQVDQPQHF.

The chain has TRBV29-1 and TRBJ2-5; 8 nucleotides match TRBD2. This CDR3 spans 13 amino acids. Germline CDR1 reads SQVTM; CDR2 reads ANQGSEA. The ends lost 5 bases at V and 5 bases at J; junction bases unmatched: 7. CDR3 DNA: TGCAGCGTTTGCACGGGGGGGCTGGAGACCCAGTACTTC. Translated, it gives CSVCTGGLETQYF.

This clonotype was detected only a few times. The rearrangement joins TRBV18 to TRBJ1-1; D uncertain. Trimming took 1 base from V and 3 from J, leaving 12 bases between them. The CDR3 runs to 15 residues. The germline V gene encodes CDR1 KGHSH and CDR2 LQKENI. The CDR3 bases are TGTGCCAGCTCACCACAGTCGGCCTCGGACACTGAAGCTTTCTTT. Translation gives CASSPQSASDTEAFF. The full variable domain, its missing parts supplied by reference TRBV18 and TRBJ1-1, is NAGVMQNPRHLVRRRGQEARLRCSPMKGHSHVYWYRQLPEEGLKFMVYLQKENIIDESGMPKERFSAEFPKEGPSILRIQQVVRGDSAAYFCASSPQSASDTEAFFGQGTRLTVV.

The table lists this clonotype with a few counts. The genes are TRBV4-2 and TRBJ2-7, with D tentatively TRBD1 or TRBD2 (5 bases each). V lost 4 bases to trimming and J lost 2 bases, with 12 bases between them. The germline V gene encodes CDR1 LGHNA and CDR2 YNFKEQ. The length of the CDR3 is 14 residues. CDR3: CASSPQVGAYEQYF. DNA of the CDR3: TGTGCCAGCAGCCCACAGGTGGGGGCCTACGAGCAGTACTTC.

V and J are TRBV20-1 and TRBJ2-3; possible D gene TRBD2, 6 bases. V lost 1 base and J 7 bases, leaving 12 bases between the germline ends. The V gene's germline CDR1 is DFQATT and CDR2 SNEGSKA (reference sequence). The CDR3 runs 13 residues. The CDR3 nucleotides are TGCAGTGCTAGAGTCCCGGGAGCCCATACGCAGTATTTT. Amino acid sequence: CSARVPGAHTQYF.